This is a list of T cell receptor beta chains from one sample in a study of cytomegalovirus exposure and HLA in healthy donors. The assay was immunoSEQ multiplex PCR, and TCRdb's table has in-frame clones only and misses some. Found here are 70,000 to 85,000 clones, approximately 94% of them singletons; the top ten hold about 2.1%. Specimen: PBMCs. These receptors came from a woman aged 18 to 35 in good health and CMV-seropositive. The conserved cysteine and the conserved F or W are not part of the CDR3 here.

v_call cdr3_aa
TRBV9 ASSAGTSGSYEQY
TRBV19 ASSSMDRGNQPQH
TRBV6-5 ASSPGTSGYEQY
TRBV29-1 SVGGNQGASGYT
TRBV2 ASSEAAGDLYEQY
TRBV9 ASSPLPRGTEAF
TRBV11-1 ASSLVPTGTHTEAF
TRBV6-4 ASSEGQNTEAF
TRBV4-2 ASSQVADISGNTIY
TRBV11-3 ASSLGTSGGPSTDTQY
TRBV2 ASSEWGRGNEQY
TRBV4-2 ASSQDTAPYEQY
TRBV6-1 ASSPRTGDTEAF
TRBV9 ASSITSGGAVVGELF
TRBV29-1 SVEDQFAGSYEQY
TRBV27 ASSEDRGVTEAF
TRBV5-8 ASIQQREAGELF
TRBV11-2 ASSALRSRYGYT
TRBV18 ASSPVTGDGETQY
TRBV11-1 ASSSLARVDTEAF
TRBV18 ASSPGATNEKLF
TRBV9 ASSLIQGGTEAF
TRBV13 ASSLSTGGRWGEQF
TRBV4-3 ASSQDPGTNEKLF
TRBV5-1 ASSSGGSTTNEQF
TRBV7-3 ASSSRQNNEQF
TRBV30 AWEPGQRTEAF
TRBV2 ASSEQAGVGNTIY
TRBV12-2 ASPERGGGPPNIQY
TRBV9 ASSRGDSSQPQH
TRBV12-5 ASGLFLPNTEAF
TRBV5-1 ASRQGANGYT
TRBV30 AWIQQNTGELF
TRBV2 ASGTSNYGYT
TRBV5-1 ASSLLGRNTEAF